The 30 T cell receptor beta chains in this list originate from one sample, sequenced in a study of CD8+CD57+ T cells in acquired aplastic anemia. Before being chosen for sequencing, patients had shown CD8+CD57+ cell expansion by flow cytometry. Template material for TCR beta VDJ and CDR3 profiling consisted of genomic DNA. TCRdb recomputed calls from the reads with MiXCR, one row per CDR3 protein. The sample contains about 250,000 distinct CDR3 sequences, around 45% of which appear only once. The specimen was sorted CD4+, CD8+, or CD8+CD57+ T cells (not recorded which) from PBMCs. All receptors come from a human donor with aplastic anemia.

The rearrangement uses TRBV7-2 and TRBJ1-2, with 10 bases aligning to TRBD1. Germline V gives CDR1 SGHTA, CDR2 FQGNSA. With V trimmed by 3 bases and J by 7 bases, 5 bases remained unmatched. The CDR3 contains 14 residues. The CDR3, as DNA: TGTGCCAGCAGCTTTCGACAGGGGGCGCGTGGCTACACCTTC. This codes for CASSFRQGARGYTF. The whole variable domain, remainder taken from reference TRBV7-2 and TRBJ1-2, is GAGVSQSPSNKVTEKGKDVELRCDPISGHTALYWYRQSLGQGLEFLIYFQGNSAPDKSGLPSDRFSAERTGGSVSTLTIQRTQQEDSAVYLCASSFRQGARGYTFGSGTRLTVV.

This clonotype was detected only once. The gene calls are TRBV14 and TRBJ1-2; D remains ambiguous. The V gene's germline CDR1 is SGHDN and CDR2 FVKESK. V was shortened by 5 bases and J by 8 bases, with 12 bases between the two germline ends. The CDR3 consists of 12 residues. CDR3 DNA sequence: TGTGCCAGCAGCTATGGCAGGAACGGCTACACCTTC. It specifies CASSYGRNGYTF.

This clonotype was picked up many times. The chain combines TRBV19 with TRBJ2-7; 9 bases fit TRBD2. V lost 4 bases, J lost 3 bases, and 4 bases stayed unmatched. The CDR3 runs to 14 residues. Germline V lookup: CDR1 LNHDA, CDR2 SQIVND (reference sequence). The CDR3 DNA reads as TGTGCCAGTAGTAGCGGGGGGGCCTTCTACGAGCAGTACTTC. This codes for CASSSGGAFYEQYF.

This clonotype was found once. A much larger clone differs from this one at a single base, so this may be a read error. The chain employs TRBV6-2 or TRBV6-3 and TRBJ1-6; D remains unclear. This CDR3 has 15 residues. Germline values: CDR1 MNHEY, CDR2 SVGEGT. The V end was cut by 5 bases, the J end by 8 bases, with 16 bases between. Here the CDR3 reads CASSHVQTVDSPLHF. The CDR3 DNA is TGTGCCAGCAGTCACGTCCAAACGGTGGATTCACCCCTCCACTTT.

This sequence joins TRBV5-1 and TRBJ2-7, with a tentative D call TRBD1 (8 bases). Trimming pared 7 bases from V and 9 bases from J, leaving 26 bases between. Germline CDR1 SGHRS, CDR2 YFSETQ. The CDR3 loop spans 15 amino acids. In nucleotides, the CDR3 is TGCGCCAGCTCCGAACAGGGGGGGTTGACAGGCGGGCAGTACTTC. It translates to CASSEQGGLTGGQYF.

This chain links TRBV20-1 with TRBJ1-3; D gene uncertain. The CDR3 runs 14 residues. Germline assignment: CDR1 DFQATT and CDR2 SNEGSKA (reference sequence). The V end lost 3 bases, the J end lost 4 bases, and 13 bases lay between the germline ends. CDR3 region: CSARSPERGNTIYF. The CDR3 region has the DNA TGCAGTGCTAGGTCGCCAGAACGGGGAAACACCATATATTTT.

In its sample, this clonotype was seen many times. V usage is TRBV7-2 and J usage is TRBJ2-7, with TRBD2 matching 14 bases. Losses at the gene ends were 5 bases for V and 7 bases for J; bases not matched to a gene: 4. Looked up from germline, CDR1 is SGHTA and CDR2 is FQGNSA. The CDR3 sequence is 14 residues long. The CDR3 DNA follows: TGTGCCAGCAGCACAAGGACTAGCGGGGGGGAGCAGTACTTC. Protein: CASSTRTSGGEQYF. The whole variable domain, remainder taken from reference TRBV7-2 and TRBJ2-7, is GAGVSQSPSNKVTEKGKDVELRCDPISGHTALYWYRQSLGQGLEFLIYFQGNSAPDKSGLPSDRFSAERTGGSVSTLTIQRTQQEDSAVYLCASSTRTSGGEQYFGPGTRLTVT.

This clonotype has ten or more counts. The J gene is TRBJ2-1, the V gene TRBV2; unclear D gene. Per germline, CDR1 SNHLY and CDR2 FYNNEI. The CDR3 contains 14 residues. V lost 3 bases and J lost 7, with 13 bases in between. The CDR3: CASSEGPTGNEQFF. The CDR3, as DNA: TGTGCCAGCAGTGAGGGCCCAACTGGGAATGAGCAGTTCTTC.

The chain links TRBV9 to TRBJ1-6; no clear D. This CDR3 contains 14 residues. CDR1 and CDR2 from the germline V gene are SGDLS and YYNGEE. V lost 4 bases to trimming and J lost 4 bases, with 9 bases between them. DNA of the CDR3: TGTGCCAGCAGCCGGGAAGGTTATAATTCACCCCTCCACTTT. It yields the protein CASSREGYNSPLHF.

A few counts support this clonotype. J is TRBJ2-7 and V is TRBV6-5; the D is unclear. This CDR3 region has 15 residues. Germline loops: CDR1 MNHEY, CDR2 SVGAGI. V was trimmed by 0 bases and J by 0 bases, leaving 9 bases between them. The CDR3 reads CASSYSGYGSYEQYF. As DNA, the CDR3 is TGTGCCAGCAGTTACTCCGGGTACGGCTCCTACGAGCAGTACTTC.

This clonotype was counted ten times or more. The gene calls are TRBV13 and TRBJ2-7, with D uncertain. Germline CDR1 and CDR2: PRHDT and FYEKMQ (reference sequence). The V gene lost 2 bases and the J gene lost 0 bases, with 5 bases spanning the gap. This CDR3 has 13 amino acids. Here the CDR3 reads CASSLSSSYEQYF. DNA of the CDR3: TGTGCCAGCAGCTTATCGAGCTCCTACGAGCAGTACTTC.

V gene TRBV5-1 combines with J gene TRBJ1-2; possibly TRBD1 for D (5 bases). The length of the CDR3 is 12 residues. Germline assignment: CDR1 SGHRS and CDR2 YFSETQ. The V end was cut by 7 bases, the J end by 8 bases, with 15 bases between. The CDR3: CASVEFREGYTF. The DNA of the CDR3 is TGCGCCAGCGTTGAATTCAGGGAAGGCTACACCTTC.

This clonotype was seen only a few times. The chain has TRBV13 and TRBJ2-7; 12 nucleotides agree with TRBD1. This CDR3 has 17 residues. Germline CDR1 is PRHDT and CDR2 is FYEKMQ (reference sequence). V shed 7 bases, J shed 0 bases, and the junction held 10 bases outside the gene matches. This CDR3 is CASNFRDRGLDSYEQYF. The CDR3 DNA follows: TGTGCCAGCAACTTCCGGGACAGGGGGCTCGACTCCTACGAGCAGTACTTC.

This clonotype was seen ten or more times. The V gene is TRBV7-9, the J gene TRBJ1-5, with a weak D call TRBD1 (5 bases). CDR3 length equals 14 residues. CDR1 is SEHNR, CDR2 FQNEAQ, per germline (reference sequence). The V end lost 5 bases, the J end lost 0 bases, and 8 bases lay between the germline ends. The CDR3 sequence: CASSTDSSNQPQHF. DNA of the CDR3: TGTGCCAGCAGCACAGACAGTAGCAATCAGCCCCAGCATTTT.

Worth noting for this clonotype: Here the CDR3 omits its conserved ending phenylalanine or tryptophan, so a read error is the likely source. Here the CDR3 DNA reads TGTGCCAGCAGGCCGACAGGGGGAAGTACAGATACGCAGTATGTT. Translated: CASRPTGGSTDTQYV. J is TRBJ2-3 and V is TRBV5-6, with 9 nucleotides matching TRBD1. The CDR3 covers 15 residues. V gave up 5 bases and J gave up 3 bases; unmatched junction bases: 7. Germline CDR1 SGHDT, CDR2 YYEEEE.

This clonotype was picked up many times. The gene calls are TRBV7-9 and TRBJ2-1; 12 nucleotides match TRBD2. CDR1 is SEHNR, CDR2 FQNEAQ, per germline (reference sequence). This CDR3 comprises 20 residues. Unmatched junction bases numbered 14, after V lost 5 bases and J lost 0 bases. The DNA for the CDR3 is TGTGCCAGCAGCCCTCCCCTGGTACTAGCGGGAGGACGCTCCTACAATGAGCAGTTCTTC. Translating it yields CASSPPLVLAGGRSYNEQFF.

This clonotype was seen only a few times. This rearrangement joins TRBV3-1 to TRBJ2-5; 11 bases fit TRBD1. This CDR3 spans 15 amino acids. The V gene's germline CDR1 is LGHDT and CDR2 YNNKEL (reference sequence). Trimming took 0 bases from V and 7 from J; bases not matched to a gene: 4. The CDR3 bases are TGTGCCAGCAGCCAAGATAAAGGGACAGGGGGGACCCAGTACTTC. Translated: CASSQDKGTGGTQYF.

This chain connects TRBV10-1 to TRBJ1-3, with 7 bases fitting TRBD1. In germline, CDR1 is WNHNN, CDR2 SYGVQD (reference sequence). J lost 2 bases, V lost 6 bases, and 10 bases had no gene match. The CDR3 length is 16 residues. The CDR3 region has the DNA TGCGCCAGCAGAGTAGGGACAGAGGCGGCTGGAAACACCATATATTTT. This gives the protein CASRVGTEAAGNTIYF.

The CDR3 bases are TGTGCCAGCAGCTTAGAGCAGGGGGATAACCAAGAGACCCAGTACTTC. Translation gives CASSLEQGDNQETQYF. This chain uses TRBV7-2 with TRBJ2-5; 7 bases are a match to TRBD1. Looked up from germline, CDR1 is SGHTA and CDR2 is FQGNSA. The CDR3 runs 16 residues. Trimming at V came to 1 base and at J to 0 bases, leaving 5 bases not matched to a gene.

This clonotype was detected many times. The V and J genes are TRBV7-9 and TRBJ1-3, with D unclear. Germline CDR1 and CDR2: SEHNR and FQNEAQ (reference sequence). Trimming took off 5 bases at V and 3 bases at J, with 11 bases between the two ends. The CDR3 is 14 amino acids. CDR3 bases: TGTGCCAGCAGCCCCCACACGCGTGGAAACACCATATATTTT. This translates into CASSPHTRGNTIYF.

This clonotype came up once. The chain recombines TRBV7-9 with TRBJ2-1, with TRBD2 identical over 14 bases. Germline V lookup: CDR1 SEHNR, CDR2 FQNEAQ (reference sequence). Trimming cost V 2 bases and J 8 bases; bases outside gene matches: 11. The CDR3 covers 18 residues. The CDR3 is CASSLLSGLAGEGHEQFF. CDR3 in DNA: TGTGCCAGCAGCTTACTCTCGGGACTAGCGGGAGAAGGCCATGAGCAGTTCTTC.

This clonotype was counted a few times. A much larger clone differs from this one at a single base, so this may be a read error. The chain employs TRBV19 and TRBJ1-1; D unresolved. Germline CDR1 is LNHDA and CDR2 is SQIVND (reference sequence). CDR3 length: 16 amino acids. CDR3 sequence: CASSIYPEWVDTGAFF. The CDR3 coding sequence is TGTGCCAGTAGTATTTATCCAGAGTGGGTTGACACTGGAGCTTTCTTT.

Only a few counts were recorded for this clonotype. This may be a read error, as it is one base from a much larger clone. The genes are TRBV20-1 and TRBJ1-4, with D perhaps matching TRBD1 (5 bases). The CDR3 runs to 14 residues. Germline assignment: CDR1 DFQATT and CDR2 SNEGSKA (reference sequence). The CDR3 reads CSAPLGRGLEKLSF. The CDR3 DNA reads TGCAGTGCTCCCTTGGGTAGGGGTCTTGAAAAACTGTCTTTT.

Comments on this clonotype: A read error may account for a junction end that differs from germline. The CDR3, as DNA: TGCAGTGCTAGAGATCGTGGCAGGGCCTATAATGAGCAGTTCTTC. Translating it yields CSARDRGRAYNEQFF. This rearrangement joins TRBV20-1 to TRBJ2-1; possibly TRBD1 for D (5 bases). The CDR3 sequence is 15 residues long. Germline-derived CDR1 and CDR2 are DFQATT and SNEGSKA (reference sequence).

V is TRBV28 and J is TRBJ1-1, with D unresolved. V shed 2 bases and J shed 1 base, with 8 bases lying between them. The CDR3 has 14 residues. CDR1 MDHEN and CDR2 SYDVKM come from the germline V gene. The chain's CDR3 is CASSLTPENTEAFF. For the CDR3, the DNA is TGTGCCAGCAGTTTAACGCCCGAGAACACTGAAGCTTTCTTT.

This sequence joins TRBV30 and TRBJ2-1; no definite D call. The V end was cut by 5 bases, the J end by 8 bases, with 10 bases between. The germline CDR1 and CDR2 sequences are GTSNPN and SVGIG (reference sequence). This CDR3 is built from 11 residues. CDR3 sequence (DNA): TGTGCCTGGGTTAGGGTGCATGAGCAGTTCTTC. Translation: CAWVRVHEQFF.

The chain joins TRBV7-9 to TRBJ1-5; 10 bases align to TRBD1. Unmatched junction bases numbered 2, after V lost 5 bases and J lost 1 base. CDR1 is SEHNR and CDR2 is FQNEAQ in the germline V gene (reference sequence). This CDR3 contains 15 residues. The CDR3 loop reads CASSRTGGSNQPQHF. The CDR3, as DNA: TGTGCCAGCAGCCGGACAGGGGGGAGCAATCAGCCCCAGCATTTT.

V gene TRBV6-5 combines with J gene TRBJ1-3, with D unresolved. Germline values: CDR1 MNHEY, CDR2 SVGAGI. The CDR3 spans 15 residues. V was clipped by 5 bases and J by 0 bases, with 11 bases between them. Written as DNA, the CDR3 is TGTGCCAGCAGTGGCGAGGCCCTCTCTGGAAACACCATATATTTT. The encoded protein is CASSGEALSGNTIYF.

This chain links TRBV20-1 with TRBJ1-5, with 10 positions matching TRBD1. Trimming at V came to 5 bases and at J to 4 bases, leaving 8 bases not matched to a gene. The length of the CDR3 is 15 residues. Per germline, CDR1 DFQATT and CDR2 SNEGSKA (reference sequence). The CDR3 DNA reads as TGCAGTGCTGGGGGTGGACAGGGGGGGAATCAGCCCCAGCATTTT. The encoded protein is CSAGGGQGGNQPQHF.

V and J are TRBV10-3 and TRBJ1-1; no firm D call. The CDR3 contains 13 residues. The V end was cut by 5 bases, the J end by 1 base, with 8 bases between. CDR1 and CDR2 (germline): ENHRY, SYGVKD. The CDR3 region is CAISYFGNTEAFF. As DNA, the CDR3 is TGTGCCATCAGTTATTTCGGGAACACTGAAGCTTTCTTT.